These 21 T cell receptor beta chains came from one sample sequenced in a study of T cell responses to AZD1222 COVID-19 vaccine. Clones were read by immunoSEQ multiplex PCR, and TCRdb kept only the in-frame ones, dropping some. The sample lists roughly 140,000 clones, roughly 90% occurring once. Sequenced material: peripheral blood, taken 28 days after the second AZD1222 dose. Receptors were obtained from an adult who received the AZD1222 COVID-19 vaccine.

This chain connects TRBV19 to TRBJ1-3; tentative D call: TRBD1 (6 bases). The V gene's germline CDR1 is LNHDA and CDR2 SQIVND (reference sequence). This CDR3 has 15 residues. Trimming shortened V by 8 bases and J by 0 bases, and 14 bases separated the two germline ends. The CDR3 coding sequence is TGTGCCAGTCGCCCGGGACACCCCTCTGGAAACACCATATATTTT. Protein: CASRPGHPSGNTIYF.

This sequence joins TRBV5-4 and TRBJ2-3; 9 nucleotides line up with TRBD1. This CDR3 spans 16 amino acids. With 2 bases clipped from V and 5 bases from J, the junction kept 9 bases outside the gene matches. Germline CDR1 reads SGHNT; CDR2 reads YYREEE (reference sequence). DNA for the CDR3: TGTGCCAGCAGCTTTTCCGGGACAGGGAATGGAGATACGCAGTATTTT. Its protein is CASSFSGTGNGDTQYF.

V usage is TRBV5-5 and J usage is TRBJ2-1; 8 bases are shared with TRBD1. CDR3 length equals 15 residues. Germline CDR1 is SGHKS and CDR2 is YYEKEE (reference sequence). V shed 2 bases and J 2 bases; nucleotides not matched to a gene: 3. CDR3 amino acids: CASSFEQGAYNEQFF. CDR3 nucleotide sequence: TGTGCCAGCAGCTTCGAACAGGGGGCCTACAATGAGCAGTTCTTC.

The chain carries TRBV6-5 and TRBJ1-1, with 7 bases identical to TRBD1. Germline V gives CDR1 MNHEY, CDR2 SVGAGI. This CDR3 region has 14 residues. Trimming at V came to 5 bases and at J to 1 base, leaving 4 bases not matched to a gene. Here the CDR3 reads CASSRGDRNTEAFF. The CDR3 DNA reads TGTGCCAGCAGTAGAGGGGACAGGAACACTGAAGCTTTCTTT.

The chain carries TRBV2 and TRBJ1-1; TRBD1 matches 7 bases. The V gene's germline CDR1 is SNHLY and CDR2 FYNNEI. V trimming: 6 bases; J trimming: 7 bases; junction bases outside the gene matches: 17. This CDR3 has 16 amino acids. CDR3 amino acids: CASSPVGGRGEVEAFF. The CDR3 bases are TGTGCCAGCAGCCCAGTTGGGGGCAGGGGGGAGGTTGAAGCTTTCTTT. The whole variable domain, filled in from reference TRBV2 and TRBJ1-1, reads EPEVTQTPSHQVTQMGQEVILRCVPISNHLYFYWYRQILGQKVEFLVSFYNNEISEKSEIFDDQFSVERPDGSNFTLKIRSTKLEDSAMYFCASSPVGGRGEVEAFFGQGTRLTVV.

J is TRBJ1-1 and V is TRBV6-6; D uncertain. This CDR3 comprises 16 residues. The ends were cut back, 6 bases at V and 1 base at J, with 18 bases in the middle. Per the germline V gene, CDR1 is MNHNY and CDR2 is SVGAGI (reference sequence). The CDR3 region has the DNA TGTGCCAGCAGCTTAACCGCGAGGCTCTCGAACACTGAAGCTTTCTTT. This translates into CASSLTARLSNTEAFF.

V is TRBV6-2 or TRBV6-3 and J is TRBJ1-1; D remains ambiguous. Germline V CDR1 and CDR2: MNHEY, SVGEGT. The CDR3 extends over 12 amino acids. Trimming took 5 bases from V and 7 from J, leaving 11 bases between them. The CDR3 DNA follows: TGTGCCAGCAGTCCCCAGACCGGTGAAGCTTTCTTT. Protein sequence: CASSPQTGEAFF.

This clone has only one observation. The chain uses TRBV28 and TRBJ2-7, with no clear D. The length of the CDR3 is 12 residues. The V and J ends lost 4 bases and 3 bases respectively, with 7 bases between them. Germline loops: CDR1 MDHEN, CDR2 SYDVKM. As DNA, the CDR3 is TGTGCCAGCAGTTCAGGTTACTACGAGCAGTACTTC. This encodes CASSSGYYEQYF.

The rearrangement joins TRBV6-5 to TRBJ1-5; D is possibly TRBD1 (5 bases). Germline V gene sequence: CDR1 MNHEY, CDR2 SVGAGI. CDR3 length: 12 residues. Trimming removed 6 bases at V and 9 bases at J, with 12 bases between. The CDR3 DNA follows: TGTGCCAGCAGCCAGGCCGGGGGGCCCCAGCATTTT. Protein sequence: CASSQAGGPQHF.

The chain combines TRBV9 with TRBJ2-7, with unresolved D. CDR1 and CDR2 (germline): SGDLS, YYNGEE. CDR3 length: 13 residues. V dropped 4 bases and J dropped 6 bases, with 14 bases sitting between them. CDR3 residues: CASSQRTSSEQYF. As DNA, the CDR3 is TGTGCCAGCAGCCAAAGGACCTCTAGCGAGCAGTACTTC.

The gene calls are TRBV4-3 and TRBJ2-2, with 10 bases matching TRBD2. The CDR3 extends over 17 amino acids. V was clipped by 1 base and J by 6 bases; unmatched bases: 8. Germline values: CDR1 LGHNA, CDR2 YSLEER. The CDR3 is CASSQGGLAGVAGELFF. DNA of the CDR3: TGCGCCAGCAGCCAAGGCGGGCTAGCGGGAGTAGCCGGGGAGCTGTTTTTT.

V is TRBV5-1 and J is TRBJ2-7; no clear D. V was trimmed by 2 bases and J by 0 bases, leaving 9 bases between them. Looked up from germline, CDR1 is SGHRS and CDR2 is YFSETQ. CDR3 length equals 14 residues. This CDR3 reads CASSFNRNSYEQYF. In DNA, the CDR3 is TGCGCCAGCAGCTTCAACCGAAACTCCTACGAGCAGTACTTC.

CDR3 in amino acids: CASSLVTETQYF. The CDR3 DNA reads as TGTGCCAGCAGTTTAGTCACAGAGACCCAGTACTTC. The chain has TRBV28 and TRBJ2-5; D unresolved. Germline-derived CDR1 and CDR2 are MDHEN and SYDVKM. The CDR3 contains 12 residues. The ends were cut back, 2 bases at V and 4 bases at J, with 5 bases in the middle.

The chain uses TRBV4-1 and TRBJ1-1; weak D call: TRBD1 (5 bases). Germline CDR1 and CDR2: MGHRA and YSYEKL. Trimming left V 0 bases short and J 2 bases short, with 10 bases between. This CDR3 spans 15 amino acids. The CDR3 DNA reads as TGCGCCAGCAGCCAAGATGTAGGGGCCAACACTGAAGCTTTCTTT. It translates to CASSQDVGANTEAFF.

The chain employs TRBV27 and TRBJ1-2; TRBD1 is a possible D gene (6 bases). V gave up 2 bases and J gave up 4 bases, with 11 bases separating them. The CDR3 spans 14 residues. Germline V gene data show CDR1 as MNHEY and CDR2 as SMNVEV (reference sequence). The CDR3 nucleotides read TGTGCCAGCAGTTTAAGCGGGACATTCTATGGCTACACCTTC. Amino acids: CASSLSGTFYGYTF.

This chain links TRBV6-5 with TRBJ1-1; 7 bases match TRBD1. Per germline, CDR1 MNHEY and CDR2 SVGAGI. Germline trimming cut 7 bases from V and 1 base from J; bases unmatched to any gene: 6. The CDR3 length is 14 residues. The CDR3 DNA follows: TGTGCCAGCAAGCTCGGGACAGCGAACACTGAAGCTTTCTTT. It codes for CASKLGTANTEAFF.

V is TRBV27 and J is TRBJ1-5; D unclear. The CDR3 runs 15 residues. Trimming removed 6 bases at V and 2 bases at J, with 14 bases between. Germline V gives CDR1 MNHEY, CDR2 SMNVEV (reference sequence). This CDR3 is CASRRAIGGNQPQHF. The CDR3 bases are TGTGCCAGCAGACGGGCAATCGGAGGCAATCAGCCCCAGCATTTT.

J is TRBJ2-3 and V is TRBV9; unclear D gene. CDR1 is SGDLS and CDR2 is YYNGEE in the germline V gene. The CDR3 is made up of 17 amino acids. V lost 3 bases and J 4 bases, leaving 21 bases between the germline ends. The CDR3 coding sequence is TGTGCCAGCAGCGGGTGGGGTGGCTCGACTGGGCCAGATACGCAGTATTTT. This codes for CASSGWGGSTGPDTQYF.

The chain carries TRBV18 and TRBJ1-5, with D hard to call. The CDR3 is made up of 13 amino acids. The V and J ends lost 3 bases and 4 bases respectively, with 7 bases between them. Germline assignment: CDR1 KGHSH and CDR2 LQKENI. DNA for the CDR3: TGTGCCAGCTCACCGACGCAAAATCAGCCCCAGCATTTT. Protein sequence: CASSPTQNQPQHF.

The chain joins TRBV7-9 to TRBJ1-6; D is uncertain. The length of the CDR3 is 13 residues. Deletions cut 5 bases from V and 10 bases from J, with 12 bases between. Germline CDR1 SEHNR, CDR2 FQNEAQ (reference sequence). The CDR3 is CASSLSYGSPLHF. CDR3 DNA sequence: TGTGCCAGCAGCCTTAGCTACGGCTCACCCCTCCACTTT.

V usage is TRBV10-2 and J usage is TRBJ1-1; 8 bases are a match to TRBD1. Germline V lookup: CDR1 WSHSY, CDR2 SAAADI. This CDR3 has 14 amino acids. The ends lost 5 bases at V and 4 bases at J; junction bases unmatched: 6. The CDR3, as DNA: TGCGCCAGCAGTCCCAGGGACAGGCTCACTGAAGCTTTCTTT. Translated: CASSPRDRLTEAFF.